These T cell receptor beta chains were read from a single sample in a study of T cell clones after liver transplantation. The repertoire was sequenced with immunoSEQ multiplex PCR; TCRdb's copy has only in-frame clones and lacks some. The sample comprises tens of thousands of clones, approximately 87% of which are singletons, and 2.5% to 3% rests with the top ten. Sequences were derived from CD4+ T cells from blood, sampled at the 22-month timepoint. Every receptor here comes from a human patient who received a liver transplant. Part of the T cells may come from the graft donor. CDR3s include the opening cysteine and the closing phenylalanine or tryptophan. A D gene is named only where the DNA matches it firmly. Clone size, where shown, is once, few, many, or a class for clones that have expanded.

V gene,clone size,J gene,D gene,CDR3 length,CDR3 DNA,CDR3 protein
TRBV6-1,few,TRBJ2-3,NA,13,TGTGCCAGCCACCCCGGGTCCACAGATACGCAGTATTTT,CASHPGSTDTQYF
TRBV7-2,few,TRBJ1-6,NA,16,TGTGCCAGCAGCGCCTCCCCGGCAGTCTATAATTCACCCCTCCACTTT,CASSASPAVYNSPLHF
TRBV5-1,NA,TRBJ2-2,NA,14,TGCGCCAGCAGCTTGGTGGGGTTCGGCGGGGAGCTGTTTTTT,CASSLVGFGGELFF
TRBV19,NA,TRBJ1-1,NA,12,TGTGCCAGTAGTACCCCCCGGACTGAAGCTTTCTTT,CASSTPRTEAFF
TRBV5-1,NA,TRBJ2-5,NA,14,TGCGCCAGCAGCCCGCTAGGCGTACAAGAGACCCAGTACTTC,CASSPLGVQETQYF
TRBV7-6,NA,TRBJ2-1,TRBD2,18,TGTGCCAGCAGCTTAGCCTCTAGCGGGAGTGAGGCTTACAATGAGCAGTTCTTC,CASSLASSGSEAYNEQFF
TRBV6-1,NA,TRBJ2-7,NA,14,TGTGCCAGCAGTGTTTCGTACGTTCCCTACGAGCAGTACTTC,CASSVSYVPYEQYF
TRBV6-5,few,TRBJ2-7,NA,12,TGTGCCAGAACTGGACGGTCCTACGAGCAGTACTTC,CARTGRSYEQYF
TRBV18,NA,TRBJ2-5,TRBD2,18,TGTGCCAGCTCACCGGGGACTAGCGGGGGGGCCGGAGGAGAGACCCAGTACTTC,CASSPGTSGGAGGETQYF
TRBV9,NA,TRBJ2-7,TRBD2,16,TGTGCCAGCAGCTCTGGCCCGGGACTAGCGGGAGGGGAGCAGTACTTC,CASSSGPGLAGGEQYF
TRBV7-2,NA,TRBJ1-5,NA,17,TGTGCCAGCAGCCGCGACGACGGCCGTATAGGCAATCAGCCCCAGCATTTT,CASSRDDGRIGNQPQHF
TRBV2,NA,TRBJ1-3,NA,15,TGTGCCAGCAGTCCACTCAAGAGCTCTGGAAACACCATATATTTT,CASSPLKSSGNTIYF
TRBV5-1,NA,TRBJ1-2,NA,13,TGCGCCAGCAGCTTGGAGGGGATGGCTGGCTACACCTTC,CASSLEGMAGYTF
TRBV6-6,NA,TRBJ1-5,TRBD1,15,TGTGCCAGCACCAAAAGGGACAGGGGTAATACTCCCCAGCATTTT,CASTKRDRGNTPQHF
TRBV5-4,NA,TRBJ1-3,NA,13,TGTGCCAGCAGCAAGAAGACGGGAAACACCATATATTTT,CASSKKTGNTIYF
TRBV2,NA,TRBJ2-3,TRBD2,16,TGTGCCAGCAGTGTATCGGCTAGCGGGACGGCAGATACGCAGTATTTT,CASSVSASGTADTQYF
TRBV6-5,NA,TRBJ2-7,TRBD2,15,TGTGCCAGCAGTTACTCGGAGCGGGGGAGTTACGAGCAGTACTTC,CASSYSERGSYEQYF
TRBV5-1,NA,TRBJ2-3,TRBD2,17,TGCGCCAGCAGCGCGGAACTAGCGGGAGGCCCGCGGGGTACGCAGTATTTT,CASSAELAGGPRGTQYF
TRBV7-2,once,TRBJ2-3,NA,13,TGTGCCAGCAGCTTAACGAGGCAGGATACGCAGTATTTT,CASSLTRQDTQYF
TRBV6-1,NA,TRBJ2-4,NA,14,TGTGCCAGCAGTGAAGCGCGGAGTAAAAACATTCAGTACTTC,CASSEARSKNIQYF
TRBV6-5,NA,TRBJ1-1,NA,12,TGTGCCAGCCACAGGATGAACACTGAAGCTTTCTTT,CASHRMNTEAFF
TRBV7-9,NA,TRBJ1-4,NA,17,TGTGCCAGCAGCTTAATGCTCACAGCAACAACTAATGAAAAACTGTTTTTT,CASSLMLTATTNEKLFF
TRBV2,NA,TRBJ2-4,NA,11,TGTGCCAGCAGACAGGCCAACATTCAGTACTTC,CASRQANIQYF
TRBV27,NA,TRBJ2-1,TRBD2,20,TGTGCCAGCAGTACCCCCTCGGCTCTGACAGCGGGAGGGGTACTCGATGAGCAGTTCTTC,CASSTPSALTAGGVLDEQFF
TRBV9,NA,TRBJ1-3,TRBD1,13,TGTGCCAGCAGCGGACAGGGGAGAAACACCATATATTTT,CASSGQGRNTIYF
TRBV2,few,TRBJ2-1,TRBD1,14,TGTGCCATCGACGACAGGGGGCTGGGAAATGAGCAGTTCTTC,CAIDDRGLGNEQFF
TRBV19,NA,TRBJ2-1,NA,12,TGTGCCAGTAGTATTCGGGTAAATGAGCAGTTCTTC,CASSIRVNEQFF
TRBV13,NA,TRBJ1-2,NA,17,TGTGCCAGCGGCCTGGGGGCTTCTTTGAAGGGCCTCTATGGCTACACCTTC,CASGLGASLKGLYGYTF
TRBV5-1,NA,TRBJ2-3,NA,15,TGCGCCAGCAGCGTGGCGGGACCTAGCACAGATACGCAGTATTTT,CASSVAGPSTDTQYF